These T cell receptor beta chains were read from a single sample in a study of early T cells in non-severe SARS-CoV-2 infection. TCRdb used MiXCR to reprocess the 5' RACE reads, holding one entry per CDR3 protein. The data hold about 86,000 distinct CDR3 sequences, with around 14% observed a single time. The specimen sequenced was whole blood. These TCRs come from an adult who was a healthcare worker with PCR-confirmed SARS-CoV-2 infection or an uninfected control (not recorded which). Both conserved end residues are part of each CDR3. Each record gives: J gene, V gene, CDR3 protein.

TRBJ2-2	TRBV29-1	CSVSVTGELFF
TRBJ1-6	TRBV7-9	CASSLDGDNSPLHF
TRBJ2-1	TRBV27	CASSSWTGGPTNEQFF
TRBJ1-2	TRBV20-1	CSAIQGLGYTF
TRBJ1-1	TRBV12-3/TRBV12-4	CASSLGRSTEAFF
TRBJ2-3	TRBV11-2	CASSLSGGSRTDTQYF
TRBJ1-2	TRBV5-1	CASSPGGGGAYGYTF
TRBJ2-1	TRBV15	CATSRGGTSGSLQFF
TRBJ2-4	TRBV2	CASISGLAKNIQYF
TRBJ2-5	TRBV7-9	CASSAPGGETQYF
TRBJ2-7	TRBV29-1	CSVRGTGGGEQYF
TRBJ1-4	TRBV5-1	CASSWGGAGEKLFF
TRBJ1-2	TRBV20-1	CSASGTGGSNGYTF
TRBJ2-6	TRBV3-1	CATRASGANVLTF
TRBJ2-6	TRBV28	CASTTTGLSSGANVLTF
TRBJ2-3	TRBV7-2	CASSSPTQQDTQYF
TRBJ2-1	TRBV29-1	CSVYPEQFF
TRBJ2-1	TRBV7-9	CASSPPTTGYNEQFF
TRBJ2-5	TRBV6-1	CASVLNPWGEQETQYF
TRBJ1-6	TRBV3-1	CASSKDRVGSPLHF
TRBJ2-3	TRBV6-4	CASSDSPSTDTQYF
TRBJ2-5	TRBV12-3/TRBV12-4	CASSATSGGRKTQYF
TRBJ1-5	TRBV5-1	CASSFAGDYNQPQHF
TRBJ2-7	TRBV7-2	CASSRAKGDRLNEQYF
TRBJ1-1	TRBV5-4	CASSRPVGEVAFF
TRBJ1-1	TRBV2	CASSEGRGRLQATEAFF